The rows below give T cell receptor beta chains drawn from one sample of a study of cytomegalovirus exposure and HLA in healthy donors. Produced via immunoSEQ multiplex PCR; TCRdb's table is partial and in-frame only. The data contain fewer than 110,000 clones, under 85% of them singletons. Input material: PBMCs. These TCRs come from a man aged 50-59 years in good health and CMV-seropositive. CDR3s include the opening cysteine and the closing phenylalanine or tryptophan. D genes are given only for firm matches. Rows give clone size only sometimes, using once, few, many, or a class for an expanded clone.

length	V	D	J	size	CDR3	DNA
14	TRBV28	TRBD1	TRBJ1-2	NA	CASRLQGAGYGYTF	TGTGCCAGCAGACTACAGGGGGCTGGCTATGGCTACACCTTC
15	TRBV6-5	TRBD1	TRBJ1-2	NA	CASSTQSGGRYGYTF	TGTGCCAGCAGTACTCAATCAGGGGGTCGCTATGGCTACACCTTC
14	TRBV10-3	NA	TRBJ2-5	NA	CAISDQGRQETQYF	TGTGCCATCAGTGATCAGGGCCGACAAGAGACCCAGTACTTC
16	TRBV6-1	TRBD2	TRBJ2-7	NA	CASSALAGGPSYEQYF	TGTGCCAGCAGTGCGCTAGCGGGAGGGCCTTCGTACGAGCAGTACTTC
15	TRBV29-1	TRBD2	TRBJ2-7	once	CSDHVPGLAAHEQYF	TGCAGCGACCATGTACCGGGACTAGCGGCCCACGAGCAGTACTTC
16	TRBV19	NA	TRBJ2-2	NA	CASSGPPPTNTGELFF	TGTGCCAGTAGTGGCCCGCCTCCAACCAACACCGGGGAGCTGTTTTTT
15	TRBV7-9	TRBD1	TRBJ2-5	few	CASSKGQGARETQYF	TGTGCCAGCAGCAAGGGACAGGGGGCAAGAGAGACCCAGTACTTC
15	TRBV7-9	NA	TRBJ2-2	NA	CASSLVRLTTGELFF	TGTGCCAGCAGCTTAGTGAGACTTACCACCGGGGAGCTGTTTTTT
14	TRBV5-1	TRBD1	TRBJ2-5	NA	CASSPQGARETQYF	TGCGCCAGCAGCCCTCAGGGGGCGCGAGAGACCCAGTACTTC
13	TRBV19	NA	TRBJ2-1	once	CASSIAHYNEQFF	TGTGCCAGTAGTATAGCACACTACAATGAGCAGTTCTTC
17	TRBV27	NA	TRBJ2-3	NA	CASSRLRGPGEADTQYF	TGTGCCAGCAGCCGTTTGCGGGGACCGGGAGAGGCAGATACGCAGTATTTT
18	TRBV6-1	TRBD2	TRBJ2-3	NA	CASSEWGTSASSTDTQYF	TGTGCCAGCAGTGAATGGGGGACTAGCGCTAGTAGCACAGATACGCAGTATTTT
16	TRBV9	TRBD1	TRBJ2-1	NA	CASSVQGTGETREQFF	TGTGCCAGCAGCGTACAAGGTACAGGGGAAACAAGAGAGCAGTTCTTC
15	TRBV2	TRBD2	TRBJ2-7	NA	CASIKEGGNSYEQYF	TGTGCCAGCATCAAGGAGGGAGGGAACTCCTACGAGCAGTACTTC